In its sample, the clone carrying this T cell receptor (beta chain) was seen many times. Its antigen is currently unknown. These data come from a study of T-cell reconstitution after alpha-beta-depleted transplantation in children. Unique molecular identifiers featured in how the TCRbeta library was prepared. From the PCR reads, TCRdb called clonotypes with MiXCR, one entry per CDR3 protein. The sample records roughly 100,000 distinct CDR3 sequences, approximately 8% being singletons. Findings and limits, study-wide: Hyperexpanded clones declined; after one year, newly produced T cells mostly supplied diversity. Recipient T cells and thymic progenitors that survived were the source of the high TCRbeta diversity seen at day 60 in some patients. About two months after transplant, alpha-beta T cells reportedly came from several hundred expanded graft clones.

Germline trimming cut 3 bases from V and 5 bases from J; bases unmatched to any gene: 2. Germline V lookup: CDR1 SGHRS, CDR2 YFSETQ. The CDR3 loop spans 14 amino acids. Sequences were derived from PBMCs, sampled before TCRalphabeta/CD19-depleted stem cell transplant. The receptor was isolated from a boy aged 2 to 10 with acute lymphoblastic leukemia, due to receive a stem cell transplant. The rearrangement uses TRBV5-1 and TRBJ2-3, with 11 bases that match TRBD2. In DNA, the CDR3 is TGCGCCAGCAGCTCCGGGACTAGCGGAGATACGCAGTATTTT. It translates to CASSSGTSGDTQYF.